A selection of T cell receptor beta chains follows, all from one sample in a study of T cells in Graves' hyperthyroidism and ophthalmopathy. TCRdb analysed the multiplex PCR reads with MiXCR anew, one entry per CDR3 protein. The sample shows hundreds of thousands of distinct CDR3 sequences, 45% of them seen only once. Sequencing was carried out using peripheral blood or thyroid tissue (not recorded which). The origin of the receptors is an adult man with Graves' disease, either hyperthyroidism or ophthalmopathy (not recorded which). CDR3s include the opening cysteine and the closing phenylalanine or tryptophan. Each record gives: J gene, V gene, D gene, clone size, CDR3 protein, CDR3 DNA. The D gene is left open where the match is weak. Clone size is not always given. Where it is, it says once, few, many or a class for expanded clones.

TRBJ2-7,TRBV3-1,NA,NA,CASSLSLWKGQYF,TGTGCCAGCAGCTTATCCCTTTGGAAGGGGCAGTACTTC
TRBJ1-1,TRBV7-3,NA,many,CASSFRRNTEAFF,TGTGCCAGCAGCTTCCGTAGGAACACTGAAGCTTTCTTT
TRBJ1-1,TRBV29-1,NA,many,CSVPGMTQRAFF,TGCAGCGTTCCCGGCATGACGCAGCGAGCTTTCTTT
TRBJ1-3,TRBV9,TRBD1,NA,CASSPGQGGNTIYF,TGTGCCAGCTCACCAGGACAGGGTGGAAACACCATATATTTT
TRBJ2-2,TRBV29-1,TRBD2,NA,CSVSKLAGVGTGELFF,TGCAGCGTCTCCAAGCTGGCGGGGGTTGGCACCGGGGAGCTGTTTTTT
TRBJ1-2,TRBV11-1,NA,NA,CASSASTELNYGYTF,TGTGCCAGCAGTGCTAGTACGGAGCTTAACTATGGCTACACCTTC
TRBJ1-4,TRBV7-6,NA,many,CASSPLGDVNEKLFF,TGTGCCAGCAGTCCACTCGGGGACGTGAATGAAAAACTGTTTTTT
TRBJ1-2,TRBV7-9,NA,few,CASSSDSGNYGYTF,TGTGCCAGCAGCTCGGACTCAGGGAACTATGGCTACACCTTC
TRBJ2-7,TRBV9,TRBD2,few,CASSVGAGGAYEQYF,TGTGCCAGCAGCGTAGGAGCGGGGGGCGCCTACGAGCAGTACTTC
TRBJ1-2,TRBV29-1,TRBD1,many,CSVLDRDSGYTF,TGCAGCGTTCTAGACAGGGATAGTGGCTACACCTTC
TRBJ1-6,TRBV29-1,NA,many,CSVEDTGTLHF,TGCAGCGTTGAAGATACTGGAACCCTCCACTTT
TRBJ1-1,TRBV29-1,TRBD1,many,CSVDQTGVLENTEAFF,TGCAGCGTTGACCAGACAGGGGTCCTCGAGAACACTGAAGCTTTCTTT
TRBJ1-2,TRBV29-1,TRBD1,NA,CSVVTGPSYGYTF,TGCAGCGTTGTGACAGGGCCTAGCTATGGCTACACCTTC
TRBJ1-5,TRBV7-8,NA,few,CASSLASGGGVSQPQHF,TGTGCCAGCAGCTTAGCTAGTGGGGGGGGGGTTTCTCAGCCCCAGCATTTT
TRBJ2-2,TRBV6-5,TRBD1,NA,CASSYDMDRAGELFF,TGTGCCAGCAGTTATGACATGGACAGGGCCGGGGAGCTGTTTTTT
TRBJ2-5,TRBV9,NA,few,CASSVNLQGGWLYF,TGTGCCAGCAGCGTGAACCTACAGGGAGGTTGGTTGTACTTC
TRBJ1-1,TRBV9,NA,NA,CASSVVMGGEAFF,TGTGCCAGCAGCGTAGTGATGGGGGGCGAAGCTTTCTTT
TRBJ1-2,TRBV19,TRBD1,few,CASREDRVGGYTF,TGTGCCAGTAGAGAAGACAGGGTTGGCGGCTACACCTTC
TRBJ1-2,TRBV25-1,TRBD1,NA,CASSTLPGQGVYGYTF,TGTGCCAGCAGTACGCTCCCGGGACAGGGCGTTTATGGCTACACCTTC
TRBJ1-5,TRBV24-1,NA,few,CATSAGRNHHSNQPQHF,TGTGCCACCAGTGCGGGGAGGAATCACCATAGCAATCAGCCCCAGCATTTT
TRBJ1-3,TRBV2,TRBD1,NA,CASHRGFSGNTIYF,TGTGCCAGCCACAGGGGGTTCTCTGGAAACACCATATATTTT
TRBJ2-5,TRBV20-1,NA,few,CSAQDGDQETQYF,TGCAGTGCTCAGGACGGGGACCAAGAGACCCAGTACTTC
TRBJ2-5,TRBV13,NA,few,CASSQTGVQETQYF,TGTGCCAGCAGCCAAACAGGAGTTCAAGAGACCCAGTACTTC
TRBJ1-6,TRBV19,NA,NA,CASSTYSREDSPLHF,TGTGCCAGTAGTACCTACAGCCGTGAGGATTCACCCCTCCACTTT
TRBJ1-5,TRBV19,NA,NA,CAAGAGGNNQPQHF,TGTGCCGCAGGGGCGGGTGGTAACAATCAGCCCCAGCATTTT
TRBJ1-6,TRBV20-1,NA,NA,CSASQGSSYNSPLHF,TGCAGTGCCTCTCAGGGGTCCTCCTATAATTCACCCCTCCACTTT
TRBJ1-4,TRBV24-1,NA,many,CATSDPRAQGGEKLFF,TGTGCCACCAGTGATCCGCGGGCGCAGGGTGGTGAAAAACTGTTTTTT
TRBJ1-6,TRBV6-5,NA,NA,CASSRDTRNSPLHF,TGTGCCAGCAGCCGGGACACCCGAAATTCACCCCTCCACTTT